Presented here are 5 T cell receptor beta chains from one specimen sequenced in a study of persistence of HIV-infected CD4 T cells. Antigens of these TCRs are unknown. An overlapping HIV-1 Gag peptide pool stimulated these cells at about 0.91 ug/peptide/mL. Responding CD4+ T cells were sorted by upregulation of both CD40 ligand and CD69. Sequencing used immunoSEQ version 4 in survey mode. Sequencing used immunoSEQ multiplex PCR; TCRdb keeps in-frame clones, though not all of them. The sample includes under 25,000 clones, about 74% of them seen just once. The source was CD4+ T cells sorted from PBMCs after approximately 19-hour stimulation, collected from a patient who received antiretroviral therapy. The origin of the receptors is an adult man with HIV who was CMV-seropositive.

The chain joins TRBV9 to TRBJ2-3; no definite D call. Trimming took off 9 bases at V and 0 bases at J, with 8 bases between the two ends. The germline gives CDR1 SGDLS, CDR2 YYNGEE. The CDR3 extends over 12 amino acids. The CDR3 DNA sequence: TGTGCCACCGAAGGAAGCACAGATACGCAGTATTTT. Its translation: CATEGSTDTQYF.

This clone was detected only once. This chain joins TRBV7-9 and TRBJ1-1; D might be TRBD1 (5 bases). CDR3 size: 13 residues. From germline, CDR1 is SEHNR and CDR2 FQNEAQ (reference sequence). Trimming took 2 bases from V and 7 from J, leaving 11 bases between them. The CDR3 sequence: CASSLSSGGEAFF. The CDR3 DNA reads TGTGCCAGCAGCTTAAGTTCGGGGGGTGAAGCTTTCTTT. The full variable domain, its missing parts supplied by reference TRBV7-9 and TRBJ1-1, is DTGVSQNPRHKITKRGQNVTFRCDPISEHNRLYWYRQTLGQGPEFLTYFQNEAQLEKSRLLSDRFSAERPKGSFSTLEIQRTEQGDSAMYLCASSLSSGGEAFFGQGTRLTVV.

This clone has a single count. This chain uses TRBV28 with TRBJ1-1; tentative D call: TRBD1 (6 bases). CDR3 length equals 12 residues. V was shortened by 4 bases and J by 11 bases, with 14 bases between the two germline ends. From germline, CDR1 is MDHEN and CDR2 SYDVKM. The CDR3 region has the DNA TGTGCCAGCAGTTCACAACAGGGTTATGCTTTCTTT. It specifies CASSSQQGYAFF.

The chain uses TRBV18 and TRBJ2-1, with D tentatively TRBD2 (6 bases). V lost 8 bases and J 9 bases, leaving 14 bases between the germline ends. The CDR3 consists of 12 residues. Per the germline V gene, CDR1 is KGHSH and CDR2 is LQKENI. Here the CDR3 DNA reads TGTGCCAGCACGTCGCGGGATGGTGAGCAGTTCTTC. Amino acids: CASTSRDGEQFF.

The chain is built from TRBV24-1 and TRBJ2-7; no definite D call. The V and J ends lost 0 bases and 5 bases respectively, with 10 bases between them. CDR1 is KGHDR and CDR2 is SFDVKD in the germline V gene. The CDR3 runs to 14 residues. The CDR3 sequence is CATSDLRDPDEQYF. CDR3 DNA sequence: TGTGCCACCAGTGATTTGAGGGATCCGGACGAGCAGTACTTC.